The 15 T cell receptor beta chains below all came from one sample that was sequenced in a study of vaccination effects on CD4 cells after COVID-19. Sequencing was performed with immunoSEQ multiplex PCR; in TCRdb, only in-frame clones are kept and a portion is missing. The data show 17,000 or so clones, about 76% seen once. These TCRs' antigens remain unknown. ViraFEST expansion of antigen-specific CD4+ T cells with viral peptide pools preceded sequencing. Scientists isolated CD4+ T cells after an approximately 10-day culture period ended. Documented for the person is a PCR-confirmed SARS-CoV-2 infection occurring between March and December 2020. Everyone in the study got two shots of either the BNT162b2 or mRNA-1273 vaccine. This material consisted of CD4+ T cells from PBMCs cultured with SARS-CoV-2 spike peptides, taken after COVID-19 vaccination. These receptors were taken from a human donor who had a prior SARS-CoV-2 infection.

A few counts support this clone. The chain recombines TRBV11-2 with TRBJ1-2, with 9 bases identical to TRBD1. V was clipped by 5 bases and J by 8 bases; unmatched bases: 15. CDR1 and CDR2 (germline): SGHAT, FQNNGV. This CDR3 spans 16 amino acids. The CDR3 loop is CASSGLRSGQGQGYTF. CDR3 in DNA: TGTGCCAGCAGCGGATTGAGATCGGGACAGGGTCAAGGCTACACCTTC.

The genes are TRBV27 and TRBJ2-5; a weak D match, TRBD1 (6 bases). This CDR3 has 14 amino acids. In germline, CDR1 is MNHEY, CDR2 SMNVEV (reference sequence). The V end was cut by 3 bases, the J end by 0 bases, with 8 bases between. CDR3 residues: CASSLDSYQETQYF. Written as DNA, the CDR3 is TGTGCCAGCAGTTTGGACAGCTACCAAGAGACCCAGTACTTC.

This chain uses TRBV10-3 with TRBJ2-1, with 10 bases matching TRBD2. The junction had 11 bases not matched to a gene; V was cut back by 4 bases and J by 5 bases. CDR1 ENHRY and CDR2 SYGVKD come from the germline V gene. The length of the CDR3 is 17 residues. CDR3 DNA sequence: TGTGCCATCAGTGCCCGGCTAGCGGGAGTTCCTAACAATGAGCAGTTCTTC. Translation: CAISARLAGVPNNEQFF.

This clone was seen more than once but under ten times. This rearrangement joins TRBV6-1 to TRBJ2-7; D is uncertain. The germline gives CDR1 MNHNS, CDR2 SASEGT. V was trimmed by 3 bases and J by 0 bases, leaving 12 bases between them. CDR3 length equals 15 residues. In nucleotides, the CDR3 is TGTGCCAGCAGTGATAGGATCGCAGGCTCCTACGAGCAGTACTTC. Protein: CASSDRIAGSYEQYF.

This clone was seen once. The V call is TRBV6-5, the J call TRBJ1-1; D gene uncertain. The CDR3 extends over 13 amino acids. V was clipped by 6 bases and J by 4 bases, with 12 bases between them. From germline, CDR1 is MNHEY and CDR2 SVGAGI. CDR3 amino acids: CASSLILGTEAFF. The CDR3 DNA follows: TGTGCCAGCAGCCTCATCTTGGGCACTGAAGCTTTCTTT.

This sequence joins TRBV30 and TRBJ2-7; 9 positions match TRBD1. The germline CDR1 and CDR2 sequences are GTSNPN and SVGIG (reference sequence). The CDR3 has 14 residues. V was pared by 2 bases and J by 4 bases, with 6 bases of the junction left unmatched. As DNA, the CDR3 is TGTGCCTGGAGTCCGGGACAGGGAAAATACGAGCAGTACTTC. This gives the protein CAWSPGQGKYEQYF.

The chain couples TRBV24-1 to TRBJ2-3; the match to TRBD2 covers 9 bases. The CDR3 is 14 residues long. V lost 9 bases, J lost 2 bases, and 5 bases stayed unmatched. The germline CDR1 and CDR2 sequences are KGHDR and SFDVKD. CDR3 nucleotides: TGTGCCACCCAGCGGGGGGAGGACACAGATACGCAGTATTTT. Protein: CATQRGEDTDTQYF.

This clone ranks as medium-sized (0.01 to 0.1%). This CDR3 reads CASSDNEWQFF. The CDR3, as DNA: TGTGCCAGCAGTGATAATGAGTGGCAGTTCTTC. This sequence joins TRBV27 and TRBJ2-1; D call uncertain. Trimming cost V 5 bases and J 12 bases, with 11 bases left between them. Germline lookup yields CDR1 MNHEY and CDR2 SMNVEV (reference sequence). CDR3 length equals 11 residues.

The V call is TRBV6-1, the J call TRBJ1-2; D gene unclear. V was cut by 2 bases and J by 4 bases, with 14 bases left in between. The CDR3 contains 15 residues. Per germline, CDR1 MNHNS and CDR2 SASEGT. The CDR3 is CASSERGREGYGYTF. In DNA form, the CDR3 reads TGTGCCAGCAGTGAACGAGGCAGAGAAGGCTATGGCTACACCTTC.

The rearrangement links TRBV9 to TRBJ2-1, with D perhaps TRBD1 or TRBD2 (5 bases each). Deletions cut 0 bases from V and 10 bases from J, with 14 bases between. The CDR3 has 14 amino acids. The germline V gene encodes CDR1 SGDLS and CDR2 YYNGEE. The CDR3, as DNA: TGTGCCAGCAGCGTAGGGCCCGGGGCGCGGGAGCAGTTCTTC. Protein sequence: CASSVGPGAREQFF.

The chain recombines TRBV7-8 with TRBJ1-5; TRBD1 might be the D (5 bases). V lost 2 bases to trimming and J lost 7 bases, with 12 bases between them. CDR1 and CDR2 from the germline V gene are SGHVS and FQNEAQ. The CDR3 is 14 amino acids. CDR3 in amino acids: CASSLRDQGQPQHF. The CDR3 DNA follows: TGTGCCAGCAGCTTAAGGGACCAGGGACAGCCCCAGCATTTT.

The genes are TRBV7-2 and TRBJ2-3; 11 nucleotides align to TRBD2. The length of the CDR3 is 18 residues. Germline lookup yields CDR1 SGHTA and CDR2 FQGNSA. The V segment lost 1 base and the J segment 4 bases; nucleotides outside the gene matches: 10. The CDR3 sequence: CASSLVASGRMGPDTQYF. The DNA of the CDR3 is TGTGCCAGCAGCTTAGTGGCTAGCGGGAGGATGGGGCCAGATACGCAGTATTTT.

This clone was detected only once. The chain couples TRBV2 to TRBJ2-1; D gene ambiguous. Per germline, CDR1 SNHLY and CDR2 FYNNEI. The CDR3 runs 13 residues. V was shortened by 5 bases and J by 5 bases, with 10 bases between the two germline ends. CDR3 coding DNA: TGTGCCAGCAGTTCCCACCTTAACAATGAGCAGTTCTTC. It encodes CASSSHLNNEQFF.

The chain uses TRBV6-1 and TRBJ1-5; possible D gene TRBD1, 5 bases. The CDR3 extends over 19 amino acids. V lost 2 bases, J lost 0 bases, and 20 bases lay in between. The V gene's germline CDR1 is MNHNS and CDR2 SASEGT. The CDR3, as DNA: TGTGCCAGCAGTGAAAGGATTATGGGGGGTCTCAATAGCAATCAGCCCCAGCATTTT. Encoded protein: CASSERIMGGLNSNQPQHF.

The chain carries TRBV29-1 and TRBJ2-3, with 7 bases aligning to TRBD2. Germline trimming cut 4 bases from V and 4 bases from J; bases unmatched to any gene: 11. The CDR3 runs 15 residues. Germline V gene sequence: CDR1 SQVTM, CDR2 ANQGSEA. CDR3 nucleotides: TGCAGCGTTGGGTCAGTGACTAGCTATCCAGATACGCAGTATTTT. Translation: CSVGSVTSYPDTQYF.